The TCR beta chain described here comes from a study of circulating CD8 cells and anti-PD-1 response in melanoma. About the study: Anti-PD-1 was first-line therapy for about 50% of the 13 patients.

This clonotype is deemed medium-sized. The antigen remains unidentified. Four subsets defined by PD-1 and/or TIGIT were sorted from live CD3+CD8+TCRalphabeta+ cells. General study results and limits: Under 7% of TRB clonotypes were shared between subsets at M1. No tumor material was available, so peptide assays assessed reactivity.

Using 15 ng of total RNA, TCR libraries were made with the QIAseq Immune Repertoire TCR panel. Via MiXCR, TCRdb re-called the reads, giving one row per CDR3 protein. This sample has around 500 distinct CDR3 sequences, with roughly a tenth found just once. V shed 6 bases, J shed 9 bases, and the junction held 8 bases outside the gene matches. The CDR3 length is 13 residues. Per the germline V gene, CDR1 is MDHEN and CDR2 is SYDVKM. V and J are TRBV28 and TRBJ2-7; TRBD1 aligns across 10 bases. This material consisted of CD8+ T cells from PBMCs, taken at baseline or after one month of anti-PD-1 therapy (not recorded which). The clonotype was recovered from a human donor with melanoma. The CDR3 region has the DNA TGTGCCAGCAGAGGACAGGGGGTTGTGGCGCAGTACTTC. Its translation is CASRGQGVVAQYF. Variable domain in full (rest from reference TRBV28 and TRBJ2-7): DVKVTQSSRYLVKRTGEKVFLECVQDMDHENMFWYRQDPGLGLRLIYFSYDVKMKEKGDIPEGYSVSREKKERFSLILESASTNQTSMYLCASRGQGVVAQYFGPGTRLTVT.